The 27 T cell receptor beta chains presented below share a single source sample, sequenced in a study of technical replicates of blood from a handful of donors. The assay was immunoSEQ multiplex PCR, and TCRdb's table has in-frame clones only and misses some. The profile shows approximately 70,000 clones, about 90% of them singletons. Sequenced: T cells isolated from PBMCs. The receptors stem from a human donor in good health.

V usage is TRBV28 and J usage is TRBJ2-3; no definite D call. CDR1 and CDR2 from the germline V gene are MDHEN and SYDVKM. Trimming took off 6 bases at V and 0 bases at J, with 7 bases between the two ends. There are 13 residues in the CDR3. The CDR3 DNA reads as TGTGCCAGCAGGGTAGAGAGCACAGATACGCAGTATTTT. This gives the protein CASRVESTDTQYF.

V usage is TRBV7-9 and J usage is TRBJ2-1; D might be TRBD2 (6 bases). In germline, CDR1 is SEHNR, CDR2 FQNEAQ (reference sequence). The CDR3 has 17 residues. V was clipped by 1 base and J by 4 bases, with 17 bases between them. The CDR3 nucleotides read TGTGCCAGCAGCTTAGAAGAAAGGACTACCGCTTACAATGAGCAGTTCTTC. Translation gives CASSLEERTTAYNEQFF.

This chain joins TRBV9 and TRBJ1-5; D might be TRBD1 (6 bases). Germline V gene lookup returns CDR1 SGDLS and CDR2 YYNGEE. The CDR3 length is 13 residues. V dropped 4 bases and J dropped 11 bases, with 16 bases sitting between them. CDR3 nucleotide sequence: TGTGCCAGCAGCCCAGAGGGGGATTGGGCCCAGCATTTT. It translates to CASSPEGDWAQHF.

The gene calls are TRBV11-3 and TRBJ2-1; 8 bases are shared with TRBD2. The CDR3 runs 12 residues. From germline, CDR1 is SGHNT and CDR2 YENEEA. V lost 5 bases, J lost 13 bases, and 7 bases stayed unmatched. CDR3 nucleotide sequence: TGTGCCAGCAGCCTACCCGGGACTAGACAGTTCTTC. This encodes CASSLPGTRQFF.

This clone was seen only once. The rearrangement uses TRBV5-6 and TRBJ2-7; 10 bases are a match to TRBD2. The germline V gene encodes CDR1 SGHDT and CDR2 YYEEEE. This CDR3 region has 17 residues. Germline trimming cut 1 base from V and 4 bases from J; bases unmatched to any gene: 11. CDR3 amino acids: CASSLLLAGANGYEQYF. The DNA for the CDR3 is TGTGCCAGCAGCTTGTTGCTAGCGGGAGCCAATGGGTACGAGCAGTACTTC.

This chain joins TRBV5-6 and TRBJ1-2; 7 nucleotides align to TRBD1. Germline lookup yields CDR1 SGHDT and CDR2 YYEEEE. The CDR3 contains 16 residues. V lost 3 bases to trimming and J lost 0 bases; unmatched junction nucleotides: 8. CDR3 coding DNA: TGTGCCAGCAGCTCCTTGCGGACAGGCACTAACTATGGCTACACCTTC. It encodes CASSSLRTGTNYGYTF.

J is TRBJ2-1 and V is TRBV25-1; 9 bases fit TRBD2. The CDR3 sequence is 17 residues long. Germline V CDR1 and CDR2: MGHDK, SYGVNS. V lost 4 bases, J lost 4 bases, and 11 bases stayed unmatched. DNA for the CDR3: TGTGCCAGCAGTGGATGGGGCTTAGCGGGGGAGTACAATGAGCAGTTCTTC. It yields the protein CASSGWGLAGEYNEQFF.

The chain joins TRBV27 to TRBJ2-7, with a tentative D call TRBD1 (5 bases). V dropped 3 bases and J dropped 6 bases, with 9 bases sitting between them. The CDR3 is made up of 12 amino acids. CDR1 is MNHEY and CDR2 is SMNVEV in the germline V gene (reference sequence). Written as DNA, the CDR3 is TGTGCCAGCAGTTTCTTTAGGGGCGAGCAGTACTTC. Translated: CASSFFRGEQYF.

The chain couples TRBV11-2 to TRBJ2-7; 9 nucleotides line up with TRBD1. CDR1 SGHAT and CDR2 FQNNGV come from the germline V gene. The CDR3 consists of 13 residues. J was trimmed by 4 bases and V by 5 bases; bases with no gene match: 3. CDR3 nucleotide sequence: TGTGCCAGCAGCACAGGGGGCGGGTACGAGCAGTACTTC. It codes for CASSTGGGYEQYF.

The chain combines TRBV9 with TRBJ2-7; 11 positions match TRBD1. Germline-derived CDR1 and CDR2 are SGDLS and YYNGEE. CDR3 size: 15 residues. Trimming cost V 4 bases and J 3 bases; bases outside gene matches: 6. CDR3 sequence: CASSTTDRGHYEQYF. Written as DNA, the CDR3 is TGTGCCAGCAGCACGACGGACAGGGGGCACTACGAGCAGTACTTC.

There are a few counts of this clone. Other DNA sequences in this specimen translate into the identical CDR3. This CDR3 is CSVRGTSMEQYF. The CDR3 coding sequence is TGCAGCGTTCGGGGGACCAGCATGGAGCAGTACTTC. The chain combines TRBV29-1 with TRBJ2-7; TRBD2 might be the D (6 bases). Looked up from germline, CDR1 is SQVTM and CDR2 is ANQGSEA. The CDR3 is 12 residues long. V was trimmed by 5 bases and J by 7 bases, leaving 15 bases between them.

V gene TRBV7-3 combines with J gene TRBJ2-6; the D gene is possibly TRBD1 (7 bases). Deletions cut 0 bases from V and 0 bases from J, with 12 bases between. The CDR3 length is 18 residues. Looked up from germline, CDR1 is SGHTA and CDR2 is FQGTGA. CDR3 residues: CASSLTGQGGSGANVLTF. CDR3 nucleotide sequence: TGTGCCAGCAGCTTAACGGGGCAGGGGGGCTCTGGGGCCAACGTCCTGACTTTC.

V usage is TRBV11-3 and J usage is TRBJ2-7; 7 positions match TRBD1. V shed 4 bases and J 0 bases; nucleotides not matched to a gene: 6. Germline-derived CDR1 and CDR2 are SGHNT and YENEEA. The CDR3 spans 15 residues. CDR3 region: CASSSPGQFSYEQYF. As DNA, the CDR3 is TGTGCCAGCAGCTCCCCGGGACAGTTCTCCTACGAGCAGTACTTC.

J is TRBJ1-1 and V is TRBV6-5, with D unclear. The germline CDR1 and CDR2 sequences are MNHEY and SVGAGI. V lost 0 bases and J 11 bases, leaving 16 bases between the germline ends. The CDR3 covers 14 residues. The CDR3, as DNA: TGTGCCAGCAGTTACTCGAGTACCGGGGTGTCGGCTTTCTTT. It translates to CASSYSSTGVSAFF.

The chain carries TRBV11-2 and TRBJ1-2; TRBD1 might be the D (6 bases). Trimming removed 5 bases at V and 2 bases at J, with 15 bases between. The CDR3 sequence is 15 residues long. Germline V gene sequence: CDR1 SGHAT, CDR2 FQNNGV. CDR3 protein: CASSPRRDKNYGYTF. CDR3 bases: TGTGCCAGCAGCCCAAGACGGGACAAGAACTATGGCTACACCTTC.

This rearrangement joins TRBV30 to TRBJ1-3, with a tentative D call TRBD1 (6 bases). CDR3 length: 17 amino acids. The germline gives CDR1 GTSNPN, CDR2 SVGIG (reference sequence). The ends were cut back, 2 bases at V and 2 bases at J, with 19 bases in the middle. The CDR3: CAWSPLFPNRAGNTIYF. The CDR3 DNA reads TGTGCCTGGAGTCCCCTGTTTCCCAACAGGGCTGGAAACACCATATATTTT.

V and J are TRBV4-1 and TRBJ2-3; D is possibly TRBD2 (7 bases). Trimming took 0 bases from V and 6 from J, leaving 16 bases between them. The CDR3 covers 16 residues. The germline CDR1 and CDR2 sequences are MGHRA and YSYEKL. In nucleotides, the CDR3 is TGCGCCAGCAGCCAAGATCGAGGGGGGGGGCAGGATACGCAGTATTTT. This encodes CASSQDRGGGQDTQYF.

The V gene is TRBV5-4, the J gene TRBJ2-7, with 13 bases aligning to TRBD2. Losses at the gene ends were 5 bases for V and 6 bases for J; bases not matched to a gene: 5. Germline values: CDR1 SGHNT, CDR2 YYREEE (reference sequence). There are 14 residues in the CDR3. CDR3 residues: CASRSGLAGAEQYF. Written as DNA, the CDR3 is TGTGCCAGCAGGTCCGGACTAGCGGGAGCCGAGCAGTACTTC.

This chain uses TRBV10-3 with TRBJ1-2; no reliable D call. Germline values: CDR1 ENHRY, CDR2 SYGVKD. Deletions cut 5 bases from V and 1 base from J, with 11 bases between. The CDR3 totals 14 residues. For the CDR3, the DNA is TGTGCCATCAGTAGCGGCAGTCTTAACTATGGCTACACCTTC. Translating gives CAISSGSLNYGYTF.

The V and J genes are TRBV28 and TRBJ1-5; no reliable D call. This CDR3 spans 16 amino acids. Germline CDR1 is MDHEN and CDR2 is SYDVKM. V lost 1 base, J lost 2 bases, and 12 bases lay in between. The CDR3: CASSLLTSGGNQPQHF. The CDR3 region has the DNA TGTGCCAGCAGTTTATTGACAAGCGGAGGCAATCAGCCCCAGCATTTT.

V is TRBV27 and J is TRBJ1-1; no reliable D call. Germline lookup yields CDR1 MNHEY and CDR2 SMNVEV (reference sequence). The CDR3 is 12 amino acids. V was cut by 6 bases and J by 4 bases, with 9 bases left in between. In DNA, the CDR3 is TGTGCCAGCAGGACCTCAGGCACTGAAGCTTTCTTT. Translating gives CASRTSGTEAFF.

The V call is TRBV27, the J call TRBJ2-1; 9 nucleotides line up with TRBD1. The J segment lost 8 bases and the V segment lost 3 bases, leaving 5 bases of the junction unmatched. The germline V gene encodes CDR1 MNHEY and CDR2 SMNVEV (reference sequence). The CDR3 consists of 14 residues. CDR3: CASSFGTGWYEQFF. In DNA form, the CDR3 reads TGTGCCAGCAGTTTCGGGACAGGGTGGTATGAGCAGTTCTTC.

V is TRBV5-1 and J is TRBJ2-5; D gene ambiguous. Deletions cut 4 bases from V and 5 bases from J, with 18 bases between. The CDR3 consists of 15 residues. Germline lookup yields CDR1 SGHRS and CDR2 YFSETQ. CDR3 in amino acids: CASSPESPTGETQYF. CDR3 in DNA: TGCGCCAGCAGCCCAGAGTCCCCAACCGGGGAGACCCAGTACTTC. Complete variable domain (other parts from reference TRBV5-1 and TRBJ2-5): KAGVTQTPRYLIKTRGQQVTLSCSPISGHRSVSWYQQTPGQGLQFLFEYFSETQRNKGNFPGRFSGRQFSNSRSEMNVSTLELGDSALYLCASSPESPTGETQYFGPGTRLLVL.

The V and J genes are TRBV7-9 and TRBJ1-1, with TRBD1 matching over 11 bases. Germline V gene data show CDR1 as SEHNR and CDR2 as FQNEAQ (reference sequence). V lost 5 bases, J lost 3 bases, and 17 bases stayed unmatched. The CDR3 is 19 residues long. DNA for the CDR3: TGTGCCAGCAGCCTTCGAATACCGGGACAGGGGGACAAAGACACTGAAGCTTTCTTT. This encodes CASSLRIPGQGDKDTEAFF.

CDR3 in DNA: TGTGCCAGTAGTATTACCAGGGGGAGGACCGGGGAGCTGTTTTTT. It is translated as CASSITRGRTGELFF. The chain carries TRBV19 and TRBJ2-2; a possible D gene is TRBD1 (7 bases). In germline, CDR1 is LNHDA, CDR2 SQIVND (reference sequence). The CDR3 is 15 amino acids. With 3 bases removed from V and 5 bases from J, the gap between germline ends came to 13 bases.

This rearrangement joins TRBV5-1 to TRBJ2-7; D is undetermined. Germline values: CDR1 SGHRS, CDR2 YFSETQ. Trimming took off 4 bases at V and 0 bases at J, with 11 bases between the two ends. The CDR3 length is 14 residues. The CDR3 is CASSPSRVSYEQYF. The CDR3 nucleotides are TGCGCCAGCAGCCCTAGTCGGGTCTCCTACGAGCAGTACTTC.

This chain joins TRBV7-9 and TRBJ1-2, with 7 positions matching TRBD1. After removal of 5 bases from V and 4 bases from J, the junction contained 10 bases not matched to a gene. The germline V gene has CDR1 SEHNR and CDR2 FQNEAQ (reference sequence). This CDR3 spans 15 amino acids. The CDR3 DNA sequence: TGTGCCAGCAGCGGGGATGAGGGGGCCAGCTATGGCTACACCTTC. This gives the protein CASSGDEGASYGYTF.